The 32 T cell receptor beta chains in this list originate from one sample, sequenced in a study of CD8 T cells in Susac syndrome. RNA was extracted with the RNeasy kit, and a quantity of roughly 0.45 to 1 ug was reverse transcribed using random hexamers. TCRdb re-derived calls from the immunoSEQ multiplex PCR reads in MiXCR, one entry per CDR3 protein. The profile covers around 200,000 distinct CDR3 sequences, with 85% to 95% appearing a single time and under 0.12% taken by the ten largest. Sequenced: CD4+ T cells from PBMCs. The receptor set was obtained from a human donor in good health.

This chain links TRBV20-1 with TRBJ1-4, with D tentatively TRBD1 (5 bases). CDR1 and CDR2 (germline): DFQATT, SNEGSKA (reference sequence). Trimming stripped 3 bases from V and 8 bases from J, with 13 bases between. The CDR3 is made up of 13 amino acids. CDR3 residues: CSASPGPAEKLFF. CDR3 DNA sequence: TGCAGTGCTAGCCCGGGACCGGCCGAAAAACTGTTTTTT.

This rearrangement joins TRBV12-3 or TRBV12-4 to TRBJ2-1, with 9 bases fitting TRBD2. This CDR3 spans 14 amino acids. After removal of 1 base from V and 8 bases from J, the junction contained 3 bases not matched to a gene. The CDR3 nucleotides read TGTGCCAGCAGTTTAGTGCGGGGGGGCGATGAGCAGTTCTTC. It codes for CASSLVRGGDEQFF.

V usage is TRBV5-4 and J usage is TRBJ2-7; unclear D gene. Germline CDR1 SGHNT, CDR2 YYREEE (reference sequence). CDR3 length: 14 amino acids. V was pared by 1 base and J by 0 bases, with 8 bases between. CDR3 DNA: TGTGCCAGCAGCTTGCAAGGATACTCCTACGAGCAGTACTTC. Encoded protein: CASSLQGYSYEQYF.

This chain connects TRBV24-1 to TRBJ1-1; D unresolved. Germline CDR1 reads KGHDR; CDR2 reads SFDVKD. CDR3 size: 14 residues. Trimming took 1 base from V and 5 from J, leaving 10 bases between them. The DNA for the CDR3 is TGTGCCACCAGTGATTTTTCCGCGCGGACTGAAGCTTTCTTT. This encodes CATSDFSARTEAFF.

The rearrangement links TRBV9 to TRBJ2-3, with TRBD1 as a possible D gene (5 bases). The CDR3 is 17 residues long. Germline CDR1 and CDR2: SGDLS and YYNGEE. Trimming left V 2 bases short and J 2 bases short, with 18 bases between. The CDR3 nucleotides are TGTGCCAGCAGCGTCCCCCTGACAGCTCTCCACACAGATACGCAGTATTTT. Protein: CASSVPLTALHTDTQYF. Based on the CDR3 plus reference TRBV9 and TRBJ2-3, the full variable domain is DSGVTQTPKHLITATGQRVTLRCSPRSGDLSVYWYQQSLDQGLQFLIQYYNGEERAKGNILERFSAQQFPDLHSELNLSSLELGDSALYFCASSVPLTALHTDTQYFGPGTRLTVL.

The rearrangement links TRBV20-1 to TRBJ1-2, with 8 bases matching TRBD1. After removal of 7 bases from V and 0 bases from J, the junction contained 4 bases not matched to a gene. This CDR3 has 13 amino acids. Looked up from germline, CDR1 is DFQATT and CDR2 is SNEGSKA (reference sequence). The CDR3 here is CSVGTGANYGYTF. DNA for the CDR3: TGCAGTGTCGGGACAGGAGCTAACTATGGCTACACCTTC.

This chain uses TRBV20-1 with TRBJ1-4; D perhaps matches TRBD1 (5 bases). The CDR3 is made up of 15 amino acids. Germline V gives CDR1 DFQATT, CDR2 SNEGSKA (reference sequence). V was shortened by 6 bases and J by 0 bases, with 14 bases between the two germline ends. As DNA, the CDR3 is TGCAGTGCAACCGGGACCACTGCAACTAATGAAAAACTGTTTTTT. Translated, it gives CSATGTTATNEKLFF.

This clonotype was recorded once. The rearrangement links TRBV29-1 to TRBJ2-3, with 7 bases lining up with TRBD1. Germline CDR1 is SQVTM and CDR2 is ANQGSEA. J gave up 6 bases and V 5 bases, and 14 bases lay outside the gene matches. The CDR3 length is 15 residues. CDR3 coding DNA: TGCAGCGTTAAGTCTGGACAGGCCCTTTCGGATACGCAGTATTTT. It yields the protein CSVKSGQALSDTQYF.

This clonotype occurred once. V usage is TRBV5-1 and J usage is TRBJ2-3, with 9 bases fitting TRBD2. From germline, CDR1 is SGHRS and CDR2 YFSETQ. With V trimmed by 0 bases and J by 3 bases, 5 bases remained unmatched. The CDR3 is 16 amino acids. CDR3 amino acids: CASSLVAGVLTDTQYF. The CDR3, as DNA: TGCGCCAGCAGCTTGGTAGCGGGGGTCTTAACAGATACGCAGTATTTT. The entire variable domain, with the rest obtained from reference TRBV5-1 and TRBJ2-3, is as follows: KAGVTQTPRYLIKTRGQQVTLSCSPISGHRSVSWYQQTPGQGLQFLFEYFSETQRNKGNFPGRFSGRQFSNSRSEMNVSTLELGDSALYLCASSLVAGVLTDTQYFGPGTRLTVL.

The chain has TRBV7-3 and TRBJ1-2; D gene uncertain. CDR1 and CDR2 (germline): SGHTA, FQGTGA. The germline V and J ends were trimmed by 0 bases and 2 bases, with 7 bases remaining between them. The CDR3 runs 14 residues. The CDR3 reads CASSLTSSNYGYTF. The CDR3 bases are TGTGCCAGCAGCTTAACGAGCAGCAACTATGGCTACACCTTC.

V gene TRBV29-1 combines with J gene TRBJ1-2; D ambiguous. The CDR3 loop spans 12 amino acids. Trimming removed 5 bases at V and 5 bases at J, with 12 bases between. Per germline, CDR1 SQVTM and CDR2 ANQGSEA. The CDR3 DNA reads TGCAGCGTTTTTCGATGGGGTTATGGCTACACCTTC. As protein: CSVFRWGYGYTF.

This chain connects TRBV12-3 or TRBV12-4 to TRBJ2-5, with D uncertain. CDR3 length: 12 amino acids. The ends were cut back, 7 bases at V and 5 bases at J, with 11 bases in the middle. The CDR3 spells CASTRYGETQYF. Here the CDR3 DNA reads TGTGCCAGCACCCGCTATGGGGAGACCCAGTACTTC.

This rearrangement joins TRBV3-1 to TRBJ2-5; the D gene is possibly TRBD2 (6 bases). Trimming removed 7 bases at V and 4 bases at J, with 19 bases between. The CDR3 covers 15 residues. Germline V gene sequence: CDR1 LGHDT, CDR2 YNNKEL (reference sequence). The CDR3 nucleotides are TGTGCCAGCACCCAGGGACTTGGGATTGGAGAGACCCAGTACTTC. Translated: CASTQGLGIGETQYF.

The chain carries TRBV20-1 and TRBJ2-1; D gene unclear. The CDR3 loop spans 11 amino acids. Between the trimmed V and J ends, which lost 6 bases and 5 bases, there was a span of 8 bases. In germline, CDR1 is DFQATT, CDR2 SNEGSKA (reference sequence). In DNA form, the CDR3 reads TGCAGTGCCCAAAGGAACAATGAGCAGTTCTTC. Encoded protein: CSAQRNNEQFF.

The rearrangement links TRBV5-4 to TRBJ1-1, with D tentatively TRBD1 (6 bases). The CDR3 extends over 14 amino acids. Trimming took off 3 bases at V and 1 base at J, with 10 bases between the two ends. The germline CDR1 and CDR2 sequences are SGHNT and YYREEE (reference sequence). CDR3 amino acids: CASSSGVRNTEAFF. For the CDR3, the DNA is TGTGCCAGCAGCTCAGGGGTGAGGAACACTGAAGCTTTCTTT. The variable domain in full, completed from reference TRBV5-4 and TRBJ1-1, reads ETGVTQSPTHLIKTRGQQVTLRCSSQSGHNTVSWYQQALGQGPQFIFQYYREEENGRGNFPPRFSGLQFPNYSSELNVNALELDDSALYLCASSSGVRNTEAFFGQGTRLTVV.

This chain joins TRBV20-1 and TRBJ2-1; D not resolved. The CDR3 totals 11 residues. V gave up 5 bases and J gave up 6 bases, with 8 bases separating them. CDR1 and CDR2 from the germline V gene are DFQATT and SNEGSKA (reference sequence). The CDR3 here is CSAPAFNEQFF. CDR3 sequence (DNA): TGCAGTGCTCCCGCATTCAATGAGCAGTTCTTC.

J is TRBJ2-7 and V is TRBV29-1, with D perhaps matching TRBD1 (5 bases). CDR1 is SQVTM, CDR2 ANQGSEA, per germline. CDR3 length equals 13 residues. Deletions cut 6 bases from V and 1 base from J, with 13 bases between. The CDR3 spells CSVGIQGSYEQYF. Here the CDR3 DNA reads TGCAGCGTGGGGATTCAGGGTTCCTACGAGCAGTACTTC.

This chain connects TRBV28 to TRBJ1-5; no clear D. In germline, CDR1 is MDHEN, CDR2 SYDVKM. This CDR3 comprises 14 residues. Trimming removed 7 bases at V and 4 bases at J, with 14 bases between. The CDR3 nucleotides read TGTGCCAGCATCGACTGGAAGACTAATCAGCCCCAGCATTTT. Translated, it gives CASIDWKTNQPQHF. Complete variable domain (other parts from reference TRBV28 and TRBJ1-5): DVKVTQSSRYLVKRTGEKVFLECVQDMDHENMFWYRQDPGLGLRLIYFSYDVKMKEKGDIPEGYSVSREKKERFSLILESASTNQTSMYLCASIDWKTNQPQHFGDGTRLSIL.

The chain uses TRBV20-1 and TRBJ2-1, with 11 nucleotides matching TRBD1. Trimming removed 6 bases from V and 6 bases from J; junction bases left unmatched: 13. CDR1 and CDR2 (germline): DFQATT, SNEGSKA (reference sequence). The CDR3 has 16 residues. The CDR3 coding sequence is TGCAGTGCCACTAGAGGGGACAGGGGGTTAGGCAATGAGCAGTTCTTC. As protein: CSATRGDRGLGNEQFF.

The rearrangement uses TRBV9 and TRBJ1-2; no firm D call. CDR1 SGDLS and CDR2 YYNGEE come from the germline V gene. The CDR3 contains 13 residues. V lost 2 bases to trimming and J lost 2 bases, with 7 bases between them. For the CDR3, the DNA is TGTGCCAGCAGCGTGATTATGAACTATGGCTACACCTTC. Translation: CASSVIMNYGYTF.

This clonotype was seen once. The gene calls are TRBV5-1 and TRBJ2-1, with TRBD2 matching over 13 bases. In germline, CDR1 is SGHRS, CDR2 YFSETQ. Germline trimming cut 4 bases from V and 7 bases from J; bases unmatched to any gene: 11. This CDR3 is 17 amino acids long. The CDR3 region is CASSVGLAGRGGNEQFF. The CDR3 DNA reads as TGCGCCAGCAGCGTGGGACTAGCGGGACGAGGAGGAAATGAGCAGTTCTTC.

The chain couples TRBV4-3 to TRBJ2-5, with a possible D match to TRBD1 (7 bases). Germline assignment: CDR1 LGHNA and CDR2 YSLEER. Trimming removed 1 base from V and 6 bases from J, with 12 bases in between. This CDR3 contains 14 residues. The CDR3 nucleotides are TGCGCCAGCAGCCAAGTCCAGGGGGGTAAGACCCAGTACTTC. It specifies CASSQVQGGKTQYF.

V usage is TRBV25-1 and J usage is TRBJ2-5; 7 bases align to TRBD2. CDR3 size: 16 residues. The V and J ends lost 3 bases and 0 bases, in that order; junction bases with no gene match: 7. Germline CDR1 MGHDK, CDR2 SYGVNS. The CDR3 DNA sequence: TGTGCCAGCAGTGACGTAGGCGGGGGTTACCAAGAGACCCAGTACTTC. The encoded protein is CASSDVGGGYQETQYF.

This chain joins TRBV4-2 and TRBJ2-3, with 7 positions matching TRBD2. The V gene's germline CDR1 is LGHNA and CDR2 YNFKEQ. This CDR3 comprises 18 residues. Trimming removed 1 base from V and 6 bases from J; junction bases left unmatched: 16. This CDR3 is CASSQGISLAAKVDTQYF. In nucleotides, the CDR3 is TGTGCCAGCAGCCAAGGAATCAGTCTAGCGGCTAAAGTGGATACGCAGTATTTT.

The chain has TRBV24-1 and TRBJ1-5; D is possibly TRBD1 (5 bases). With 3 bases removed from V and 6 bases from J, the gap between germline ends came to 5 bases. Per the germline V gene, CDR1 is KGHDR and CDR2 is SFDVKD. The CDR3 loop spans 12 amino acids. In nucleotides, the CDR3 is TGTGCCACCAGTGATGGGGGTCAGCCCCAGCATTTT. This codes for CATSDGGQPQHF.

This chain connects TRBV7-2 to TRBJ2-2, with D unresolved. Germline V CDR1 and CDR2: SGHTA, FQGNSA. This CDR3 is built from 14 residues. Trimming pared 4 bases from V and 4 bases from J, leaving 10 bases between. Here the CDR3 DNA reads TGTGCCAGCAGCTGGCAGCTGAGCACCGGGGAGCTGTTTTTT. Translated, it gives CASSWQLSTGELFF.

CDR3 sequence (DNA): TGTGCCTGGAGTTGCTTGGGTACGGCTGAGCAGTACGTC. It is translated as CAWSCLGTAEQYV. V is TRBV30 and J is TRBJ2-7, with D hard to call. V lost 2 bases and J lost 7, with 15 bases in between. The CDR3 is made up of 13 amino acids. Germline V gene data show CDR1 as GTSNPN and CDR2 as SVGIG (reference sequence).

CDR3 bases: TGTGCCAGCAGTGAATATCCCTACTCCCGGACAGGTCCCTTGGGGACCCAGTACTTC. Protein product: CASSEYPYSRTGPLGTQYF. This chain links TRBV25-1 with TRBJ2-5, with 7 bases lining up with TRBD1. Germline assignment: CDR1 MGHDK and CDR2 SYGVNS. The length of the CDR3 is 19 residues. V trimming: 0 bases; J trimming: 7 bases; junction bases outside the gene matches: 20.

The genes are TRBV6-1 and TRBJ2-3; TRBD2 agrees at 13 bases. Germline values: CDR1 MNHNS, CDR2 SASEGT. The CDR3 runs 16 residues. The V segment lost 6 bases and the J segment 6 bases; nucleotides outside the gene matches: 9. CDR3 protein: CASRDPGLAGDDTQYF. The CDR3 DNA is TGTGCCAGCAGAGATCCCGGACTAGCGGGAGATGATACGCAGTATTTT.

The gene calls are TRBV5-1 and TRBJ2-3; D may be TRBD2 (6 bases). Deletions cut 3 bases from V and 1 base from J, with 9 bases between. The germline V gene has CDR1 SGHRS and CDR2 YFSETQ. The CDR3 sequence is 14 residues long. For the CDR3, the DNA is TGCGCCAGCAGCTGGACGGGGGGCACAGATACGCAGTATTTT. It encodes CASSWTGGTDTQYF.

The V call is TRBV20-1, the J call TRBJ2-5; D is unclear. Germline values: CDR1 DFQATT, CDR2 SNEGSKA (reference sequence). V lost 8 bases, J lost 5 bases, and 15 bases lay in between. CDR3 length: 12 residues. CDR3 DNA: TGCAGTACGGCTAACCGAGCGGAGACCCAGTACTTC. It codes for CSTANRAETQYF.

V and J are TRBV20-1 and TRBJ1-2, with 7 bases identical to TRBD1. The CDR3 consists of 12 residues. Unmatched junction bases numbered 1, after V lost 2 bases and J lost 4 bases. Germline-derived CDR1 and CDR2 are DFQATT and SNEGSKA (reference sequence). The CDR3 DNA is TGCAGTGCTAGAAGGACAGGCTATGGCTACACCTTC. Translation gives CSARRTGYGYTF.